A selection of T cell receptor beta chains follows, all from one sample in a study of cytomegalovirus exposure and HLA in healthy donors. Libraries were prepared by immunoSEQ multiplex PCR; TCRdb keeps only in-frame clonotypes and omits some of them. The data hold tens of thousands of clones, with roughly 96% observed a single time. Specimen: PBMCs. All receptors come from a man between 18 and 29 years old in good health and CMV-seronegative. The CDR3 runs from the conserved cysteine through the conserved F or W. A D gene is named only where the DNA matches it firmly. The size field is filled for only some rows; it gives once, few, many or a size class.

DNA,CDR3,size,J,D,V
TGTGCCAGCACCTCGACAGCGTATGGCTACACCTTC,CASTSTAYGYTF,NA,TRBJ1-2,NA,TRBV6-5
TGTGCCAGCAGTGAATCAGGCGGGAGTGGGTACGAGCAGTACTTC,CASSESGGSGYEQYF,NA,TRBJ2-7,TRBD2,TRBV25-1
TGTGCCAGCAGATCCTCCGGGTCCAGCTCCTACGAGCAGTACTTC,CASRSSGSSSYEQYF,NA,TRBJ2-7,NA,TRBV6-6
TGCGCCAGCAGCCAACCCAAACAGGGTTCAAGAGGAAACACCATATATTTT,CASSQPKQGSRGNTIYF,NA,TRBJ1-3,NA,TRBV4-1
TGTGCCAGCAGTGAACCCGAACAGGGAATCCCCTACGAGCAGTACTTC,CASSEPEQGIPYEQYF,NA,TRBJ2-7,NA,TRBV6-1
TGTGCCAGTAGTACCAGACAGGGAGGTAATTCCGGGGAGCTGTTTTTT,CASSTRQGGNSGELFF,NA,TRBJ2-2,NA,TRBV19
TGTGCCAGCTTAAGGGACAGGGGGTCCAATGAGCAGTTCTTC,CASLRDRGSNEQFF,NA,TRBJ2-1,TRBD1,TRBV18
TGTGCCAGCTCACCACCGAGTTCCTACGAGCAGTACTTC,CASSPPSSYEQYF,NA,TRBJ2-7,NA,TRBV18
TGTGCCAGCAGCTTACGGGGAGACTATGGCTACACCTTC,CASSLRGDYGYTF,NA,TRBJ1-2,NA,TRBV13
TGTGCCAGCAGTTCAGGGAATTTGAATAATTCACCCCTCCACTTT,CASSSGNLNNSPLHF,NA,TRBJ1-6,NA,TRBV6-6
TGTGCCAGCTCCGAGGCAGGGAGGTACGAGCAGTACTTC,CASSEAGRYEQYF,NA,TRBJ2-7,NA,TRBV19
TGTGCCAGCAGCACACTAGACAGGGGCCTAGGATTCGAGCAGTACTTC,CASSTLDRGLGFEQYF,NA,TRBJ2-7,TRBD1,TRBV11-2
TGTGCCAGCGCCTTCCAGGGGGACTACGAGCAGTACTTC,CASAFQGDYEQYF,NA,TRBJ2-7,TRBD1,TRBV7-6
TGTGCCAGCCTGAAGGCGGGAGGCAATCAGCCCCAGCATTTT,CASLKAGGNQPQHF,NA,TRBJ1-5,NA,TRBV28
TGTGCCAGCAGCCCTAGTCAGGGGGCGAGACATGAAAAACTGTTTTTT,CASSPSQGARHEKLFF,NA,TRBJ1-4,TRBD1,TRBV7-9
TGTGCCAGCAGCCGGGACAGTAACTATGGCTACACCTTC,CASSRDSNYGYTF,NA,TRBJ1-2,TRBD1,TRBV5-5
TGTGCCAGCAGTGGCTTTGCGGGTCAGCCCCAGCATTTT,CASSGFAGQPQHF,NA,TRBJ1-5,NA,TRBV2
TGTGCCAGCAGCGGGGGACAGGGTCTTAGAGAGACCCAGTACTTC,CASSGGQGLRETQYF,NA,TRBJ2-5,TRBD1,TRBV2
TGCGCCAGCAGCCAAGGACAGGGTTTCGCTGAAGCTTTCTTT,CASSQGQGFAEAFF,NA,TRBJ1-1,TRBD1,TRBV4-1
TGTGCCAGCAGCTTGACAGGCGAGTCAATCAATGAGCAGTTCTTC,CASSLTGESINEQFF,NA,TRBJ2-1,NA,TRBV4-2
TGTGCCAGCAAAGACAACGGCAACACTGAAGCTTTCTTT,CASKDNGNTEAFF,NA,TRBJ1-1,NA,TRBV6-6
TGTGCCAGCAGCGTAGACGAAGGTAGCGGGATATCTCGCACTCAGTTCTTC,CASSVDEGSGISRTQFF,NA,TRBJ2-1,TRBD2,TRBV9
TGCAGCGCCGGGACAGGAAACACCGGGGAGCTGTTTTTT,CSAGTGNTGELFF,NA,TRBJ2-2,TRBD1,TRBV29-1
TGTGCCAGCAGCTCCAGAGACAGGGACGAGCAGTACTTC,CASSSRDRDEQYF,NA,TRBJ2-7,TRBD1,TRBV7-6
TGTGCTAGCAGCTTGCGTCAGGGGGTAAAAGAGACCCAGTACTTC,CASSLRQGVKETQYF,once,TRBJ2-5,TRBD1,TRBV7-7
TGCGCCAGCAGCCTTTCGCCGGGACAGAGGAATGAAAAACTGTTTTTT,CASSLSPGQRNEKLFF,NA,TRBJ1-4,TRBD1,TRBV5-1
TGCGCCAGCAGCCTCACAGAAGTAAGCTCTGGAAACACCATATATTTT,CASSLTEVSSGNTIYF,NA,TRBJ1-3,NA,TRBV5-1
TGTGCCAGCACCCCTACAGGGGGCCAGTTATACGGCTACACCTTC,CASTPTGGQLYGYTF,NA,TRBJ1-2,TRBD1,TRBV28
TGTGCCAGCAGTTACTCGAGGCAGGGTGGCGGCTACACCTTC,CASSYSRQGGGYTF,NA,TRBJ1-2,NA,TRBV6-5
TGTGCCAGCAGCCGAACCGGGACAGCCGCCGACACCTTC,CASSRTGTAADTF,NA,TRBJ1-2,TRBD1,TRBV6-5
TGTGCCAGCAGTTACTCCTGGACAGACCATTACGAGCAGTACTTC,CASSYSWTDHYEQYF,NA,TRBJ2-7,NA,TRBV6-5
TGTGCCAGCAGCTCATACAGGGGGAGTAATGAAAAACTGTTTTTT,CASSSYRGSNEKLFF,NA,TRBJ1-4,TRBD1,TRBV7-9
TGTGCCAGCAGGCCAGGAGGATCTAATACTGAAGCTTTCTTT,CASRPGGSNTEAFF,NA,TRBJ1-1,NA,TRBV7-9
TGTGCCAGCAGCCCGGCCGGGTCACCCCTCCACTTT,CASSPAGSPLHF,NA,TRBJ1-6,NA,TRBV5-4
TGTGCCAGCAGTTACAGGGGTAACAGTGAAAAACTGTTTTTT,CASSYRGNSEKLFF,NA,TRBJ1-4,NA,TRBV6-6
TGTGCCAGCAAGAAGGGGGAGATGAACACTGAAGCTTTCTTT,CASKKGEMNTEAFF,NA,TRBJ1-1,NA,TRBV7-8